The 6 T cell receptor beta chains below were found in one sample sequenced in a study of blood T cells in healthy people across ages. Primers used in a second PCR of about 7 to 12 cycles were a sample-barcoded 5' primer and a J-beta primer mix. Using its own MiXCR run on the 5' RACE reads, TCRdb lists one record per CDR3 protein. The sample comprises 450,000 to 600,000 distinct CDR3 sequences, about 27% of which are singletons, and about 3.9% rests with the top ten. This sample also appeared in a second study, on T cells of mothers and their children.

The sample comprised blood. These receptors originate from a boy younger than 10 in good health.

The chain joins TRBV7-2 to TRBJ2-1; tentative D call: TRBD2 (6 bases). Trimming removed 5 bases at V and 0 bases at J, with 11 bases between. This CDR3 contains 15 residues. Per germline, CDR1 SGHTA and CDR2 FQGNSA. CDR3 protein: CASSPLASSYNEQFF. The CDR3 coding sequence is TGTGCCAGCAGCCCACTAGCAAGCTCCTACAATGAGCAGTTCTTC.

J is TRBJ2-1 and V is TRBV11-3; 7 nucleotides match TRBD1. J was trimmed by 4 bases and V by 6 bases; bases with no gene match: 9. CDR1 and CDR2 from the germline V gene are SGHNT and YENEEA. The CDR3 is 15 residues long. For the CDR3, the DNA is TGTGCCAGCAGTTTTTCCCCGACAGGGTACAATGAGCAGTTCTTC. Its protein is CASSFSPTGYNEQFF.

The CDR3 DNA sequence: TGTGCCTGGAGTGGACAGGGGGTCTACGAGCAGTACTTC. Translating it yields CAWSGQGVYEQYF. The J gene is TRBJ2-7, the V gene TRBV30, with 9 bases matching TRBD1. This CDR3 has 13 amino acids. Germline V CDR1 and CDR2: GTSNPN, SVGIG (reference sequence). Trimming cost V 1 base and J 3 bases; bases outside gene matches: 1.

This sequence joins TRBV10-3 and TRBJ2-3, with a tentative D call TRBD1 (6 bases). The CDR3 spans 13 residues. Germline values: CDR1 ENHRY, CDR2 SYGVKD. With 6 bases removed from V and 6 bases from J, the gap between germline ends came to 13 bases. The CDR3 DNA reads TGTGCCATCAGCGATGTGACAGGCGATACGCAGTATTTT. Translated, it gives CAISDVTGDTQYF.

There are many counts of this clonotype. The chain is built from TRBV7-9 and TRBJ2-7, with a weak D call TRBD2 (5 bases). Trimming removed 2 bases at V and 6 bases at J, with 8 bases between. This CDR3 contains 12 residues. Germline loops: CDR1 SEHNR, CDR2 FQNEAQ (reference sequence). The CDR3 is CASSLHSAEQYF. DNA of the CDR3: TGTGCCAGCAGCTTACATAGCGCCGAGCAGTACTTC. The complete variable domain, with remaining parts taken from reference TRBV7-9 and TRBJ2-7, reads DTGVSQNPRHKITKRGQNVTFRCDPISEHNRLYWYRQTLGQGPEFLTYFQNEAQLEKSRLLSDRFSAERPKGSFSTLEIQRTEQGDSAMYLCASSLHSAEQYFGPGTRLTVT.

Written as DNA, the CDR3 is TGCGCCAGCAGCTTGGCCGTGGGGCGGGGGGGCCTCACAGATACGCAGTATTTT. It translates to CASSLAVGRGGLTDTQYF. The chain joins TRBV5-1 to TRBJ2-3, with 9 bases fitting TRBD2. V shed 0 bases and J 2 bases; nucleotides not matched to a gene: 10. CDR1 SGHRS and CDR2 YFSETQ come from the germline V gene. The CDR3 contains 18 residues.